Listed here are 17 T cell receptor beta chains from one sample, sequenced in a study of Tregs in tolerant kidney transplant recipients. Here immunoSEQ multiplex PCR was the method, and the copy in TCRdb shows in-frame clones only, minus some. The sample includes roughly 49,000 clones, about 90% of them seen just once. Sequenced input: Tregs from blood. These receptors originate from a human donor in good health.

V gene TRBV7-2 combines with J gene TRBJ2-7, with D perhaps TRBD1 (6 bases). V gave up 5 bases and J gave up 2 bases, with 13 bases separating them. The CDR3 is 14 amino acids. In germline, CDR1 is SGHTA, CDR2 FQGNSA. In DNA form, the CDR3 reads TGTGCCAGCAGCCGCCGGGACACCACCTACGAGCAGTACTTC. Amino acids: CASSRRDTTYEQYF.

The chain couples TRBV11-2 to TRBJ1-3; D call uncertain. The germline CDR1 and CDR2 sequences are SGHAT and FQNNGV. V lost 6 bases, J lost 2 bases, and 14 bases lay in between. The CDR3 runs to 15 residues. CDR3 residues: CASRSARVPGNTIYF. The CDR3 DNA reads as TGTGCCAGCAGGTCAGCAAGGGTTCCTGGAAACACCATATATTTT.

The chain combines TRBV5-1 with TRBJ1-1; no firm D call. Between the trimmed V and J ends, which lost 4 bases and 6 bases, there was a span of 19 bases. The CDR3 sequence is 15 residues long. The germline V gene encodes CDR1 SGHRS and CDR2 YFSETQ. The CDR3 nucleotides are TGCGCCAGCAGCACAAATCCGATGCCCGGGGCTGAAGCTTTCTTT. Protein: CASSTNPMPGAEAFF. The whole variable domain, remainder taken from reference TRBV5-1 and TRBJ1-1, is KAGVTQTPRYLIKTRGQQVTLSCSPISGHRSVSWYQQTPGQGLQFLFEYFSETQRNKGNFPGRFSGRQFSNSRSEMNVSTLELGDSALYLCASSTNPMPGAEAFFGQGTRLTVV.

This chain uses TRBV19 with TRBJ2-6; maybe TRBD1 (6 bases). The CDR3 loop spans 16 amino acids. The germline CDR1 and CDR2 sequences are LNHDA and SQIVND (reference sequence). V was pared by 5 bases and J by 0 bases, with 11 bases between. The CDR3 coding sequence is TGTGCCAGTAGTCCGGACAGATCCTCTGGGGCCAACGTCCTGACTTTC. Translation: CASSPDRSSGANVLTF.

In DNA, the CDR3 is TGTGCCAGCAGCTTAGATTACCTAGCGGGAGGAGATGAGCAGTTCTTC. Protein sequence: CASSLDYLAGGDEQFF. The V gene is TRBV11-3, the J gene TRBJ2-1; TRBD2 matches 11 bases. Germline V gene sequence: CDR1 SGHNT, CDR2 YENEEA. V dropped 0 bases and J dropped 8; count of bases not matched to a gene: 6. This CDR3 is 16 amino acids long.

The CDR3 nucleotides read TGTGCCAGCAGCTCCCTGTCGGGGGCCAAAAACATTCAGTACTTC. The encoded protein is CASSSLSGAKNIQYF. V is TRBV5-6 and J is TRBJ2-4; D may be TRBD2 (5 bases). CDR1 SGHDT and CDR2 YYEEEE come from the germline V gene. This CDR3 is 15 amino acids long. With 3 bases removed from V and 1 base from J, the gap between germline ends came to 11 bases.

V gene TRBV19 combines with J gene TRBJ2-7; no definite D call. Germline V gene lookup returns CDR1 LNHDA and CDR2 SQIVND (reference sequence). The V gene lost 7 bases and the J gene lost 2 bases, with 9 bases spanning the gap. CDR3 length: 12 residues. CDR3 residues: CASKGPTYEQYF. The CDR3 coding sequence is TGTGCCAGTAAGGGTCCGACCTACGAGCAGTACTTC.

J is TRBJ2-3 and V is TRBV4-2; D not resolved. The CDR3 consists of 11 residues. Germline V CDR1 and CDR2: LGHNA, YNFKEQ. Trimming pared 4 bases from V and 5 bases from J, leaving 4 bases between. CDR3 nucleotides: TGTGCCAGCAGCCGAGGAGATACGCAGTATTTT. Translation: CASSRGDTQYF.

This clone has only one observation. The genes are TRBV6-1 and TRBJ1-2, with TRBD1 matching over 7 bases. This CDR3 is built from 13 residues. From germline, CDR1 is MNHNS and CDR2 SASEGT. V gave up 5 bases and J gave up 4 bases; unmatched junction bases: 4. The CDR3 coding sequence is TGTGCCAGCAGTACCCAGGGGGTCTATGGCTACACCTTC. It yields the protein CASSTQGVYGYTF.

V is TRBV27 and J is TRBJ2-1; possibly TRBD2 for D (6 bases). Trimming left V 2 bases short and J 4 bases short, with 12 bases between. The CDR3 spans 15 residues. Germline V gene sequence: CDR1 MNHEY, CDR2 SMNVEV (reference sequence). This CDR3 reads CASSLVGGPYNEQFF. CDR3 sequence (DNA): TGTGCCAGCAGTTTAGTGGGGGGTCCTTACAATGAGCAGTTCTTC.

The chain employs TRBV7-9 and TRBJ2-1, with 8 positions matching TRBD2. Trimming took 3 bases from V and 8 from J; bases not matched to a gene: 3. Per the germline V gene, CDR1 is SEHNR and CDR2 is FQNEAQ (reference sequence). CDR3 length equals 13 residues. The CDR3 bases are TGTGCCAGCAGCTTTTTGCGGGGGGATGAGCAGTTCTTC. It translates to CASSFLRGDEQFF.

The chain is built from TRBV28 and TRBJ2-5, with D possibly being TRBD1 (5 bases). V was trimmed by 2 bases and J by 4 bases, leaving 11 bases between them. This CDR3 has 14 amino acids. CDR1 and CDR2 (germline): MDHEN, SYDVKM. As DNA, the CDR3 is TGTGCCAGCAGTTTAAAGGGGTGGGCAGAGACCCAGTACTTC. Encoded protein: CASSLKGWAETQYF.

The V gene is TRBV6-5, the J gene TRBJ1-1, with D tentatively TRBD1 (5 bases). V was pared by 7 bases and J by 3 bases, with 15 bases between. CDR1 is MNHEY, CDR2 SVGAGI, per germline. There are 14 residues in the CDR3. The CDR3 region has the DNA TGTGCCAGCACGTCCTCGGGGGGAGACACTGAAGCTTTCTTT. Amino acid sequence: CASTSSGGDTEAFF.

In its sample, this clone was seen once. The chain links TRBV6-5 to TRBJ2-1; 11 nucleotides match TRBD2. V was pared by 4 bases and J by 8 bases, with 7 bases of the junction left unmatched. CDR1 is MNHEY and CDR2 is SVGAGI in the germline V gene. The length of the CDR3 is 15 residues. The CDR3 DNA reads as TGTGCCAGCAGTTTTAGCGGGGGGGCCACCGATGAGCAGTTCTTC. The encoded protein is CASSFSGGATDEQFF.

The rearrangement uses TRBV4-2 and TRBJ1-3; perhaps TRBD1 as D (5 bases). V was pared by 0 bases and J by 2 bases, with 8 bases between. CDR1 LGHNA and CDR2 YNFKEQ come from the germline V gene. CDR3 size: 15 residues. This CDR3 reads CASSQESRAGNTIYF. In nucleotides, the CDR3 is TGTGCCAGCAGCCAAGAATCCAGGGCTGGAAACACCATATATTTT.

Of note for this clone: A read error may produce the germline difference seen at one junction end. V gene TRBV20-1 combines with J gene TRBJ1-1; maybe TRBD1 (6 bases). The length of the CDR3 is 11 residues. From germline, CDR1 is DFQATT and CDR2 SNEGSKA (reference sequence). For the CDR3, the DNA is TGCAGTGCTCTCCGGGACACCGAAGCTTTCTTT. Translation gives CSALRDTEAFF.

The rearrangement links TRBV7-9 to TRBJ1-4; tentatively, D is TRBD1 (5 bases). V shed 5 bases and J shed 8 bases, with 18 bases lying between them. The germline V gene has CDR1 SEHNR and CDR2 FQNEAQ (reference sequence). This CDR3 contains 15 residues. CDR3 bases: TGTGCCAGCAGCCAGACCACAGGAGACGGGGAAAAACTGTTTTTT. It codes for CASSQTTGDGEKLFF.